This TCR beta chain came from a study of PD-1 blockade in classical Hodgkin lymphoma. Looking at the study overall: Patients got intravenous nivolumab 3 mg/kg every 2 weeks. General study findings and limits: Anyone who began nivolumab under 1 year after ASCT was excluded. Reports described newly diagnosed patients as having lower baseline TCR diversity than healthy donors.

A word on this clone: Its matching antigen is unknown.

This table comes from immunoSEQ multiplex PCR, and its TCRdb copy is limited to in-frame clones, with some not included. The sample holds under 30,000 clones, around 69% seen once. Exposure to brentuximab vedotin varied, and each patient had relapsed following autologous stem cell transplantation. Patients had relapsed/refractory classical Hodgkin lymphoma with complete response, partial response or progressive disease as best response. The CDR3 totals 13 residues. Trimming cost V 1 base and J 8 bases, with 14 bases left between them. Per germline, CDR1 SQVTM and CDR2 ANQGSEA. V gene TRBV29-1 combines with J gene TRBJ1-1; tentatively, D is TRBD1 (5 bases). This sample comprised peripheral blood mononuclear cells (PBMCs), obtained at baseline. This sequence originates from a human donor with classical Hodgkin lymphoma. The CDR3 protein is CSVEGQGPVEAFF. The CDR3 DNA follows: TGCAGCGTTGAAGGTCAGGGACCGGTCGAAGCTTTCTTT.